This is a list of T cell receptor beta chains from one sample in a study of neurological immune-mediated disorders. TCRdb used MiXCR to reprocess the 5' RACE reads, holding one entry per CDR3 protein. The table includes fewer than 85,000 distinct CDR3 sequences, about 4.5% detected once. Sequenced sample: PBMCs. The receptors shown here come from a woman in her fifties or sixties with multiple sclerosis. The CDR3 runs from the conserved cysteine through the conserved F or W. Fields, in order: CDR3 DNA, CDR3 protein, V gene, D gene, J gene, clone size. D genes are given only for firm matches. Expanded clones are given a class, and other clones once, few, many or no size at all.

TGTGCCAGCAGCCGACCCGCCTACGAGCAGTACTTC CASSRPAYEQYF TRBV7-8 . TRBJ2-7 many
TGTGCCAGCAGTCCCTTGGGTACGCAGTATTTT CASSPLGTQYF TRBV6-6 . TRBJ2-3 many
TGCGCCAGCGGCAACAGGGGTGGCCAAGAGACCCAGTACTTC CASGNRGGQETQYF TRBV5-1 TRBD1 TRBJ2-5 many
TGTGCCACCAGCGAGGGGAGCCTAGCCTCTAACTATGGCTACACCTTC CATSEGSLASNYGYTF TRBV15 . TRBJ1-2 many
TGTGCCAGCAGCTTACAGGGGACCCCTGAAGCTTTCTTT CASSLQGTPEAFF TRBV7-9 . TRBJ1-1 many
TGCGCCAGCAGCTCGGGACAGGGATACAATGAGCAGTTCTTC CASSSGQGYNEQFF TRBV5-1 TRBD1 TRBJ2-1 many
TGCAGTGCTAGAGAAACCGGGACAGACGCCGGGGAGCTGTTTTTT CSARETGTDAGELFF TRBV20-1 TRBD1 TRBJ2-2 many
TGTGCCAGCAGCTTGGATGGGCTCAGCCAAGAGACCCAGTACTTC CASSLDGLSQETQYF TRBV5-6 . TRBJ2-5 .
TGTGCCAGCAGCTCCCCAGCGGGGGGGAACACCGGGGAGCTGTTTTTT CASSSPAGGNTGELFF TRBV7-2 TRBD2 TRBJ2-2 many
TGCAGTGCTCAGACTAGCGGGGGCTACACAGATACGCAGTATTTT CSAQTSGGYTDTQYF TRBV20-1 TRBD2 TRBJ2-3 many
TGTGCCAGCAGTGGCGGGGGGGCCCACGAGCAGTACTTC CASSGGGAHEQYF TRBV28 TRBD2 TRBJ2-7 many
TGTGCCAGCAGCTTGGTTCTGGCCCGTAGCAATCAGCCCCAGCATTTT CASSLVLARSNQPQHF TRBV5-5 . TRBJ1-5 few
TGTGCCAGCAGCCAAGTCATGGGATGGCAAGAGACCCAGTACTTC CASSQVMGWQETQYF TRBV3-1 . TRBJ2-5 many
TGCGCCAGCAGCTTGACCGGGACTAGCGGGGGCCGGGGGTACAATGAGCAGTTCTTC CASSLTGTSGGRGYNEQFF TRBV5-1 TRBD2 TRBJ2-1 many
TGCAGTGCTAGTGGGCCCGATGCGGAGACCCAGTACTTC CSASGPDAETQYF TRBV20-1 . TRBJ2-5 many
TGTGCCAGCAGTCCCGCCGGGGTCACAGATACGCAGTATTTT CASSPAGVTDTQYF TRBV2 . TRBJ2-3 many
TGCAGTGCTAGAGATCCTATTGGATCCACAGATACGCAGTATTTT CSARDPIGSTDTQYF TRBV20-1 . TRBJ2-3 many
TGCAGTGCTAGAGCACCGGGACAGGGGGGCAATCAGCCCCAGCATTTT CSARAPGQGGNQPQHF TRBV20-1 TRBD1 TRBJ1-5 many
TGTGCCAGCAGTATGGGGGGCGTGGGCGAGCAGTACTTC CASSMGGVGEQYF TRBV28 . TRBJ2-7 .
TGCAGTGCCCGGACTAGCGGGGGGGCTCAAAACAATGAGCAGTTCTTC CSARTSGGAQNNEQFF TRBV20-1 TRBD2 TRBJ2-1 many
TGCGCCAGCAGCTTTCAGGCGGCGGGTAACAATGAGCAGTTCTTC CASSFQAAGNNEQFF TRBV5-1 . TRBJ2-1 many
TGCAGTGCCACGAGCGGGGGGTACCAAGAGACCCAGTACTTC CSATSGGYQETQYF TRBV20-1 TRBD2 TRBJ2-5 many
TGCGCCAGCAGCTTGGTTCCAGGGACAAACACCGGGGAGCTGTTTTTT CASSLVPGTNTGELFF TRBV5-1 . TRBJ2-2 many
TGCGCCAGCAGCTTGGCCTCGATCGGCGGGGAGCTGTTTTTT CASSLASIGGELFF TRBV5-1 . TRBJ2-2 many
TGTGCCAGCAGCTTAGGCGCCCGGGACAGGGATGTGGAGACCCAGTACTTC CASSLGARDRDVETQYF TRBV7-9 TRBD1 TRBJ2-5 many
TGCGCCAGCAGCAGATCCCGGACAGCCGAAAACATTCAGTACTTC CASSRSRTAENIQYF TRBV5-1 . TRBJ2-4 many
TGTGCCAGCAGCTCCACGCTTCCGGGGCCTAAACTCCACGATACGCAGTATTTT CASSSTLPGPKLHDTQYF TRBV7-6 . TRBJ2-3 many
TGTGCCAGCAGAAGGGTCCCCCGGGGGACCGGGGAGCTGTTTTTT CASRRVPRGTGELFF TRBV11-2 . TRBJ2-2 many
TGCAGCGCAGAAGCAACTAATGAAAAACTGTTTTTT CSAEATNEKLFF TRBV29-1 . TRBJ1-4 many
TGTGCCAGCAGCTTAGGGCACAGGAGCTCCTACAATGAGCAGTTCTTC CASSLGHRSSYNEQFF TRBV7-2 . TRBJ2-1 many
TGTGCCATCAGTGGGTCCGGACAAGGCACTGAAGCTTTCTTT CAISGSGQGTEAFF TRBV10-3 . TRBJ1-1 many
TGTGCCAGCAGTTTAGTGGACAGGGAAATCTCTGAAGCTTTCTTT CASSLVDREISEAFF TRBV28 TRBD1 TRBJ1-1 many
TGTGCCAGCAGCCTGGGGACAGCTTTGAACACTGAAGCTTTCTTT CASSLGTALNTEAFF TRBV7-2 TRBD1 TRBJ1-1 many